Below are 23 T cell receptor beta chains sequenced from a single sample in a study of Ad26.COV2.S vaccination and SARS-CoV-2 variants. Produced via immunoSEQ multiplex PCR; TCRdb's table is partial and in-frame only. The repertoire includes around 300,000 clones, about 90% of them detected once, and 4.5% to 5.5% sits in the top ten. Treatment denoted: about 20 received Ad26.COV2.S at low or high dose, single or two shots; five or six received placebo; per-sample allocation not given. Each sample was drawn 63 days after the first injection (of vaccine or placebo). This material consisted of peripheral blood, taken in a trial of Ad26.COV2.S vaccine versus placebo. Every receptor here comes from a person aged 18-60 years who received the Ad26.COV2.S COVID-19 vaccine or a placebo.

The chain recombines TRBV7-6 with TRBJ1-1, with 7 bases identical to TRBD1. CDR3 length: 14 amino acids. Germline CDR1 is SGHVS and CDR2 is FNYEAQ. V lost 5 bases and J lost 2; bases outside the gene matches: 5. CDR3 nucleotide sequence: TGTGCCAGCAGCGCGCGAGGGGGCAACACTGAAGCTTTCTTT. It specifies CASSARGGNTEAFF.

The CDR3 sequence is CASSYFGGTGELFF. The CDR3 DNA follows: TGTGCCAGCAGTTACTTTGGGGGGACCGGGGAGCTGTTTTTT. The gene calls are TRBV6-2 or TRBV6-3 and TRBJ2-2; D possibly corresponds to TRBD2 (6 bases). Trimming shortened V by 1 base and J by 5 bases, and 8 bases separated the two germline ends. This CDR3 contains 14 residues. Germline CDR1 and CDR2: MNHEY and SVGEGT.

As DNA, the CDR3 is TGTGCCAGCAGCTTAGGCAGGGGTCAACACACTGAAGCTTTCTTT. This sequence encodes CASSLGRGQHTEAFF. The rearrangement joins TRBV11-2 to TRBJ1-1, with a weak D call TRBD1 (6 bases). The CDR3 totals 15 residues. Germline assignment: CDR1 SGHAT and CDR2 FQNNGV. Trimming removed 1 base from V and 3 bases from J, with 12 bases in between.

V is TRBV6-6 and J is TRBJ2-1; D not resolved. V dropped 5 bases and J dropped 8 bases, with 7 bases sitting between them. The CDR3 is 11 residues long. CDR1 and CDR2 (germline): MNHNY, SVGAGI (reference sequence). In DNA form, the CDR3 reads TGTGCCAGCAGTAACACAGATGAGCAGTTCTTC. It encodes CASSNTDEQFF.

The chain employs TRBV4-3 and TRBJ1-2; D may be TRBD1 (5 bases). V lost 3 bases, J lost 6 bases, and 17 bases lay in between. There are 15 residues in the CDR3. The germline CDR1 and CDR2 sequences are LGHNA and YSLEER. In nucleotides, the CDR3 is TGCGCCAGCAGCCACGGGTCAGGGAAGGGGAATGGCTACACCTTC. It encodes CASSHGSGKGNGYTF.

CDR3 bases: TGTGCCAGCAGCGCCAGCCTTAGATTGTCCATGAACACTGAAGCTTTCTTT. Protein: CASSASLRLSMNTEAFF. The genes are TRBV9 and TRBJ1-1, with D hard to call. The CDR3 is 17 residues long. The germline V and J ends were trimmed by 3 bases and 0 bases, with 18 bases remaining between them. Germline loops: CDR1 SGDLS, CDR2 YYNGEE.

The CDR3 spells CASSLVPGQGKDTQYF. CDR3 DNA sequence: TGTGCCAGCAGCTTAGTTCCGGGACAGGGAAAAGATACGCAGTATTTT. The chain combines TRBV7-2 with TRBJ2-3; TRBD1 matches 9 bases. The CDR3 contains 16 residues. J was trimmed by 5 bases and V by 1 base; bases with no gene match: 7. Germline V gene data show CDR1 as SGHTA and CDR2 as FQGNSA.

This clone turned up a few times. DNA of the CDR3: TGTGCCAGCAGTTCGCCCGGGACAGGGATACCAGGAGAGACCCAGTACTTC. The encoded protein is CASSSPGTGIPGETQYF. The V gene is TRBV27, the J gene TRBJ2-5; TRBD1 aligns across 9 bases. CDR1 is MNHEY, CDR2 SMNVEV, per germline (reference sequence). Germline trimming cut 4 bases from V and 4 bases from J; bases unmatched to any gene: 13. The CDR3 is 17 amino acids.

V is TRBV11-2 and J is TRBJ1-2; the D gene is possibly TRBD1 (6 bases). Germline CDR1 reads SGHAT; CDR2 reads FQNNGV. The CDR3 sequence is 14 residues long. Trimming cost V 5 bases and J 7 bases, with 17 bases left between them. Here the CDR3 reads CASSLQQGWAGYTF. The CDR3 region has the DNA TGTGCCAGCAGCCTCCAACAGGGCTGGGCTGGCTACACCTTC.

This clone was seen a handful of times. This rearrangement joins TRBV29-1 to TRBJ2-2; the D is unclear. Germline CDR1 reads SQVTM; CDR2 reads ANQGSEA. The V and J ends lost 1 base and 1 base respectively, with 4 bases between them. The CDR3 loop spans 13 amino acids. CDR3 sequence reads: CSVEAQNTGELFF. Here the CDR3 DNA reads TGCAGCGTTGAAGCCCAGAACACCGGGGAGCTGTTTTTT.

The rearrangement joins TRBV11-3 to TRBJ2-5; D is possibly TRBD2 (6 bases). The germline V gene has CDR1 SGHNT and CDR2 YENEEA. V was clipped by 0 bases and J by 5 bases, with 7 bases between them. The CDR3 totals 13 residues. In DNA form, the CDR3 reads TGTGCCAGCAGCTTAGAGGGACTGGAGACCCAGTACTTC. This sequence encodes CASSLEGLETQYF.

The rearrangement joins TRBV18 to TRBJ2-1; TRBD2 aligns across 9 bases. The CDR3 extends over 15 amino acids. Germline V gene lookup returns CDR1 KGHSH and CDR2 LQKENI. V trimming: 4 bases; J trimming: 6 bases; junction bases outside the gene matches: 7. CDR3 region: CASSLSGGRINEQFF. The CDR3 DNA reads TGTGCCAGCTCACTCAGCGGGGGGAGGATCAATGAGCAGTTCTTC.

The chain recombines TRBV28 with TRBJ1-1; D gene ambiguous. Germline V gene sequence: CDR1 MDHEN, CDR2 SYDVKM. The CDR3 spans 11 residues. Trimming took off 6 bases at V and 7 bases at J, with 9 bases between the two ends. In nucleotides, the CDR3 is TGTGCCAGCAGATCAAGTATTGAAGCTTTCTTT. Translating gives CASRSSIEAFF.

The rearrangement joins TRBV7-2 to TRBJ1-1; a possible D gene is TRBD1 (6 bases). V dropped 6 bases and J dropped 2 bases, with 19 bases sitting between them. CDR3 length: 16 residues. Germline V lookup: CDR1 SGHTA, CDR2 FQGNSA. The CDR3 here is CASSLVGRGLNTEAFF. CDR3 sequence (DNA): TGTGCCAGCAGTCTAGTCGGCAGGGGATTAAACACTGAAGCTTTCTTT.

The chain links TRBV13 to TRBJ1-6, with D perhaps matching TRBD1 (6 bases). Trimming took 5 bases from V and 6 from J, leaving 17 bases between them. Germline assignment: CDR1 PRHDT and CDR2 FYEKMQ (reference sequence). There are 16 residues in the CDR3. The CDR3 spells CASSNSDRLLNSPLHF. The CDR3, as DNA: TGTGCCAGCAGCAACTCGGACAGACTGCTTAATTCACCCCTCCACTTT.

This clone was counted between two and nine times. The rearrangement joins TRBV7-9 to TRBJ1-2; 7 bases are shared with TRBD1. The CDR3 is 16 residues long. V lost 3 bases to trimming and J lost 4 bases; unmatched junction nucleotides: 11. Germline-derived CDR1 and CDR2 are SEHNR and FQNEAQ (reference sequence). The chain's CDR3 is CASSLTGIWASYGYTF. CDR3 nucleotide sequence: TGTGCCAGCAGCTTGACAGGGATTTGGGCTAGCTATGGCTACACCTTC.

This chain links TRBV7-9 with TRBJ1-4; D uncertain. V lost 2 bases to trimming and J lost 0 bases, with 10 bases between them. The length of the CDR3 is 16 residues. Germline V gives CDR1 SEHNR, CDR2 FQNEAQ (reference sequence). CDR3 protein: CASSLRPGATNEKLFF. The CDR3 nucleotides read TGTGCCAGCAGCTTACGGCCGGGCGCAACTAATGAAAAACTGTTTTTT. Full variable domain (remainder filled in from reference TRBV7-9 and TRBJ1-4): DTGVSQNPRHKITKRGQNVTFRCDPISEHNRLYWYRQTLGQGPEFLTYFQNEAQLEKSRLLSDRFSAERPKGSFSTLEIQRTEQGDSAMYLCASSLRPGATNEKLFFGSGTQLSVL.

This clone has just one count. V and J are TRBV29-1 and TRBJ2-3; D may be TRBD2 (6 bases). The CDR3 covers 13 residues. The V gene's germline CDR1 is SQVTM and CDR2 ANQGSEA. The ends were cut back, 6 bases at V and 3 bases at J, with 13 bases in the middle. In nucleotides, the CDR3 is TGCAGCGTAGTAGGGGCGGGAACAGATACGCAGTATTTT. It yields the protein CSVVGAGTDTQYF.

The chain uses TRBV6-5 and TRBJ2-7; 9 bases align to TRBD1. The V segment lost 4 bases and the J segment 4 bases; nucleotides outside the gene matches: 11. Germline loops: CDR1 MNHEY, CDR2 SVGAGI. CDR3 length: 16 residues. In nucleotides, the CDR3 is TGTGCCAGCAGTTCCGACAGGGGGGGCTCGTTGTACGAGCAGTACGTC. It specifies CASSSDRGGSLYEQYV.

The J gene is TRBJ1-2, the V gene TRBV6-1; no clear D gene. The V gene's germline CDR1 is MNHNS and CDR2 SASEGT. The CDR3 has 14 amino acids. Trimming removed 2 bases at V and 0 bases at J, with 7 bases between. Written as DNA, the CDR3 is TGTGCCAGCAGTGAAATCGCCACTAACTATGGCTACACCTTC. Its protein product is CASSEIATNYGYTF.

The chain uses TRBV4-3 and TRBJ1-2; 7 nucleotides match TRBD1. CDR3 length: 15 amino acids. Germline CDR1 and CDR2: LGHNA and YSLEER. With 4 bases clipped from V and 5 bases from J, the junction kept 10 bases outside the gene matches. CDR3 bases: TGCGCCAGCAGCCCCACACAGGGGAGTATGTATGGCTACACCTTC. Encoded protein: CASSPTQGSMYGYTF.

The V gene is TRBV11-2, the J gene TRBJ1-2; D possibly corresponds to TRBD1 (5 bases). V was pared by 5 bases and J by 4 bases, with 11 bases between. Germline lookup yields CDR1 SGHAT and CDR2 FQNNGV. CDR3 length: 13 amino acids. The CDR3 sequence is CASSQTGAYGYTF. DNA for the CDR3: TGTGCCAGCAGCCAGACCGGGGCCTATGGCTACACCTTC. Supplemented by reference TRBV11-2 and TRBJ1-2, the full variable domain reads EAGVAQSPRYKIIEKRQSVAFWCNPISGHATLYWYQQILGQGPKLLIQFQNNGVVDDSQLPKDRFSAERLKGVDSTLKIQPAKLEDSAVYLCASSQTGAYGYTFGSGTRLTVV.

This rearrangement joins TRBV19 to TRBJ1-1, with D hard to call. This CDR3 region has 10 residues. Germline loops: CDR1 LNHDA, CDR2 SQIVND (reference sequence). With 10 bases removed from V and 10 bases from J, the gap between germline ends came to 13 bases. The chain's CDR3 is CATRYGIAFF. The CDR3 region has the DNA TGTGCCACCAGGTACGGGATAGCTTTCTTT.